This TCR beta chain is drawn from a study of PD-L1 blockade in urothelial cancer. Study information: Males with urothelial cancer arising in the bladder constituted about 85% of the roughly 30 patients. The analyses of blood took place 3 weeks (second dose) and 6 weeks after treatment start. Blood samples had a median of approximately 150,000 T cells, tens of thousands of unique TCRs, and clonality approximately 0.08.

Only in-frame clones appear in the TCRdb table, and some are missing; sequencing was by immunoSEQ multiplex PCR. The sample contains around 66,000 clones, roughly four fifths of which appear only once. Regarding time point: pretreatment peripheral blood. J was trimmed by 1 base and V by 6 bases; bases with no gene match: 19. The V gene's germline CDR1 is SGHTA and CDR2 FQGNSA. The CDR3 runs to 19 residues. This clone appeared once. The sequenced sample was PBMCs, obtained around atezolizumab (anti-PD-L1) treatment. The chain has TRBV7-2 and TRBJ1-2, with 8 bases matching TRBD1. The clonotype originates from a man in his 70s with urothelial cancer. The CDR3 coding sequence is TGTGCCAGCAGTATCAATCCTATCAGGGGGCTGAAGATTAACTATGGCTACACCTTC. Amino acid sequence: CASSINPIRGLKINYGYTF. The complete variable domain, with remaining parts taken from reference TRBV7-2 and TRBJ1-2, reads GAGVSQSPSNKVTEKGKDVELRCDPISGHTALYWYRQSLGQGLEFLIYFQGNSAPDKSGLPSDRFSAERTGGSVSTLTIQRTQQEDSAVYLCASSINPIRGLKINYGYTFGSGTRLTVV.